The rows below give T cell receptor beta chains drawn from one sample of a study of T cells in Graves' hyperthyroidism and ophthalmopathy. From the multiplex PCR reads, TCRdb called clonotypes with MiXCR, one entry per CDR3 protein. The sample yields around 340,000 distinct CDR3 sequences, approximately 15% seen once. Sequenced material: blood. The receptors here all came from a woman aged 30 to 39 with Graves' hyperthyroidism. Each CDR3 is given with its conserved first and last residue. The order of the fields is CDR3 DNA, CDR3 protein, J gene, D gene, V gene, clone size. D genes are given only for firm matches. The size of a clone is reported for some rows only, either as once, few or many, or as a class for expanded clones.

CDR3 DNA: TGCAGCGGGGAAAACAATGAGCAGTTCTTC; CDR3 protein: CSGENNEQFF; J gene: TRBJ2-1; D gene: NA; V gene: TRBV29-1; clone size: many
CDR3 DNA: TGTGCCAGCAGCGTAGCTCCAAGCTCACTGCCAGATACGCAGTATTTT; CDR3 protein: CASSVAPSSLPDTQYF; J gene: TRBJ2-3; D gene: NA; V gene: TRBV9; clone size: NA
CDR3 DNA: TGCAGTGCCTATAGACTAGCGGGAGGCTTCCAAGAGACCCAGTACTTC; CDR3 protein: CSAYRLAGGFQETQYF; J gene: TRBJ2-5; D gene: TRBD2; V gene: TRBV20-1; clone size: many
CDR3 DNA: TGTGCCAGCAGCCTACTAGCGTCCTCCTACAATGAGCAGTTCTTC; CDR3 protein: CASSLLASSYNEQFF; J gene: TRBJ2-1; D gene: TRBD2; V gene: TRBV27; clone size: many
CDR3 DNA: TGTGCCAGCAGCGTAGGACAGAGTAGGTCCTACAATGAGCAGTTCTTC; CDR3 protein: CASSVGQSRSYNEQFF; J gene: TRBJ2-1; D gene: NA; V gene: TRBV9; clone size: few
CDR3 DNA: TGTGCCATCAGTGAGTCGAATACAGGGAACTATGGCTACACCTTC; CDR3 protein: CAISESNTGNYGYTF; J gene: TRBJ1-2; D gene: NA; V gene: TRBV10-3; clone size: few
CDR3 DNA: TGCAGTGCTAGGCCCCCACTCACCAATGAGCAGTTCTTC; CDR3 protein: CSARPPLTNEQFF; J gene: TRBJ2-1; D gene: NA; V gene: TRBV20-1; clone size: few
CDR3 DNA: TGTGCCAGCAGCCAATTTTTCAGGGCGGACACTGAAGCTTTCTTT; CDR3 protein: CASSQFFRADTEAFF; J gene: TRBJ1-1; D gene: NA; V gene: TRBV3-1; clone size: few
CDR3 DNA: TGTGCCAGCAGTTTAATCGACGGACAAGCTTTCTTT; CDR3 protein: CASSLIDGQAFF; J gene: TRBJ1-1; D gene: NA; V gene: TRBV28; clone size: few
CDR3 DNA: TGTGCCAGCAGTCTCGGACTAGCGGGAAACGATGAGCAGTTCTTC; CDR3 protein: CASSLGLAGNDEQFF; J gene: TRBJ2-1; D gene: TRBD2; V gene: TRBV28; clone size: many
CDR3 DNA: TGCAGTGCTAGTCAACGGCTAGCGGGAGGTCAACCCTACAATGAGCAGTTCTTC; CDR3 protein: CSASQRLAGGQPYNEQFF; J gene: TRBJ2-1; D gene: TRBD2; V gene: TRBV20-1; clone size: NA
CDR3 DNA: TGTGCCAGCAGCTTAGGCCAGGCGGCTGGAAACGCCATATATTTT; CDR3 protein: CASSLGQAAGNAIYF; J gene: TRBJ1-3; D gene: NA; V gene: TRBV7-9; clone size: many
CDR3 DNA: TGTGCCAGCAGCTTAAGGTTTACCTCTGAAGCTTTCTTT; CDR3 protein: CASSLRFTSEAFF; J gene: TRBJ1-1; D gene: NA; V gene: TRBV11-2; clone size: many
CDR3 DNA: TGTGCCAGCAGACCTAACAGTGCAACTAATGAAAAACTGTTTTTT; CDR3 protein: CASRPNSATNEKLFF; J gene: TRBJ1-4; D gene: NA; V gene: TRBV27; clone size: NA
CDR3 DNA: TGTGCCAGCAGTGAAGTTTTGGGACACTACGAGCAGTACTTC; CDR3 protein: CASSEVLGHYEQYF; J gene: TRBJ2-7; D gene: NA; V gene: TRBV6-1; clone size: few
CDR3 DNA: TGCGCCAGCAGCTCCGGGACTAGCGGCAATGAGCAGTTCTTC; CDR3 protein: CASSSGTSGNEQFF; J gene: TRBJ2-1; D gene: TRBD2; V gene: TRBV5-1; clone size: few
CDR3 DNA: TGTGCCAGCAGACAAATACAGGGAGTTAACTATGGCTACACCTTC; CDR3 protein: CASRQIQGVNYGYTF; J gene: TRBJ1-2; D gene: NA; V gene: TRBV6-2/TRBV6-3; clone size: many
CDR3 DNA: TGCGCCAGCAGCCGGGAGGTAAATGGTGGTGGCTACACCTTC; CDR3 protein: CASSREVNGGGYTF; J gene: TRBJ1-2; D gene: NA; V gene: TRBV4-1; clone size: NA
CDR3 DNA: TGTGCCATCAGTGAAAGGGAGACCGGGGAGCTGTTTTTT; CDR3 protein: CAISERETGELFF; J gene: TRBJ2-2; D gene: NA; V gene: TRBV10-3; clone size: NA
CDR3 DNA: TGCAGTGCTTTAGGTGAGGCCGCCTACGAGCAGTACTTC; CDR3 protein: CSALGEAAYEQYF; J gene: TRBJ2-7; D gene: NA; V gene: TRBV20-1; clone size: few
CDR3 DNA: TGTGCCAGCATCGAGACCGGGGAGCTGTTTTTT; CDR3 protein: CASIETGELFF; J gene: TRBJ2-2; D gene: NA; V gene: TRBV7-9; clone size: many
CDR3 DNA: TGTGCCAGCAGGGGGGTGGGACAGCCTTTCAAATTCAATGAGCAGTTCTTC; CDR3 protein: CASRGVGQPFKFNEQFF; J gene: TRBJ2-1; D gene: TRBD1; V gene: TRBV6-1; clone size: NA
CDR3 DNA: TGTGCCAGCAGTTCGCCGGGGGACAGGGGTCACGAGCAGTACTTC; CDR3 protein: CASSSPGDRGHEQYF; J gene: TRBJ2-7; D gene: TRBD1; V gene: TRBV6-9; clone size: NA
CDR3 DNA: TGTGCCAGCAGCTTACTAGAATCCGTCAACATTCAGTACTTC; CDR3 protein: CASSLLESVNIQYF; J gene: TRBJ2-4; D gene: NA; V gene: TRBV7-8; clone size: many
CDR3 DNA: TGTGCCAGCAGCCTTCGGTGGAGAAAGACCCAGTACTTC; CDR3 protein: CASSLRWRKTQYF; J gene: TRBJ2-5; D gene: NA; V gene: TRBV7-6; clone size: few
CDR3 DNA: TGCGCCAGCAGCTTGGGATGGGACACCTACACCGGGGAGCTGTTTTTT; CDR3 protein: CASSLGWDTYTGELFF; J gene: TRBJ2-2; D gene: NA; V gene: TRBV5-1; clone size: many
CDR3 DNA: TGTGCCAGCGGGGTCGAGGGGCTAATAGCAGATACGCAGTATTTT; CDR3 protein: CASGVEGLIADTQYF; J gene: TRBJ2-3; D gene: NA; V gene: TRBV12-3/TRBV12-4; clone size: few
CDR3 DNA: TGTGCCACCGCTAGCGGGAGGGCCCTGGGCTACAATGAGCAGTTCTTC; CDR3 protein: CATASGRALGYNEQFF; J gene: TRBJ2-1; D gene: TRBD2; V gene: TRBV15; clone size: NA
CDR3 DNA: TGTGCCAGCAGTTTTTCGGGGGGCTATAATTCACCCCTCCACTTT; CDR3 protein: CASSFSGGYNSPLHF; J gene: TRBJ1-6; D gene: NA; V gene: TRBV27; clone size: NA
CDR3 DNA: TGTGCCAGTACCCAGGGGGTCGTGGGGAACACAGATACGCAGTATTTT; CDR3 protein: CASTQGVVGNTDTQYF; J gene: TRBJ2-3; D gene: TRBD1; V gene: TRBV19; clone size: few
CDR3 DNA: TGTGCCAGCAGTTCGGGTTTTGGGAGCTTTTATGGCTGCACCTTC; CDR3 protein: CASSSGFGSFYGCTF; J gene: TRBJ1-2; D gene: NA; V gene: TRBV28; clone size: few
CDR3 DNA: TGTGCCAGCAGTGACAGGGAAGGGACTAATGAAAAACTGTTTTTT; CDR3 protein: CASSDREGTNEKLFF; J gene: TRBJ1-4; D gene: NA; V gene: TRBV2; clone size: many
CDR3 DNA: TGTGCCAGCACCCTCCTTCCCGATCAACCCCAGCATTTT; CDR3 protein: CASTLLPDQPQHF; J gene: TRBJ1-5; D gene: NA; V gene: TRBV12-3/TRBV12-4; clone size: few